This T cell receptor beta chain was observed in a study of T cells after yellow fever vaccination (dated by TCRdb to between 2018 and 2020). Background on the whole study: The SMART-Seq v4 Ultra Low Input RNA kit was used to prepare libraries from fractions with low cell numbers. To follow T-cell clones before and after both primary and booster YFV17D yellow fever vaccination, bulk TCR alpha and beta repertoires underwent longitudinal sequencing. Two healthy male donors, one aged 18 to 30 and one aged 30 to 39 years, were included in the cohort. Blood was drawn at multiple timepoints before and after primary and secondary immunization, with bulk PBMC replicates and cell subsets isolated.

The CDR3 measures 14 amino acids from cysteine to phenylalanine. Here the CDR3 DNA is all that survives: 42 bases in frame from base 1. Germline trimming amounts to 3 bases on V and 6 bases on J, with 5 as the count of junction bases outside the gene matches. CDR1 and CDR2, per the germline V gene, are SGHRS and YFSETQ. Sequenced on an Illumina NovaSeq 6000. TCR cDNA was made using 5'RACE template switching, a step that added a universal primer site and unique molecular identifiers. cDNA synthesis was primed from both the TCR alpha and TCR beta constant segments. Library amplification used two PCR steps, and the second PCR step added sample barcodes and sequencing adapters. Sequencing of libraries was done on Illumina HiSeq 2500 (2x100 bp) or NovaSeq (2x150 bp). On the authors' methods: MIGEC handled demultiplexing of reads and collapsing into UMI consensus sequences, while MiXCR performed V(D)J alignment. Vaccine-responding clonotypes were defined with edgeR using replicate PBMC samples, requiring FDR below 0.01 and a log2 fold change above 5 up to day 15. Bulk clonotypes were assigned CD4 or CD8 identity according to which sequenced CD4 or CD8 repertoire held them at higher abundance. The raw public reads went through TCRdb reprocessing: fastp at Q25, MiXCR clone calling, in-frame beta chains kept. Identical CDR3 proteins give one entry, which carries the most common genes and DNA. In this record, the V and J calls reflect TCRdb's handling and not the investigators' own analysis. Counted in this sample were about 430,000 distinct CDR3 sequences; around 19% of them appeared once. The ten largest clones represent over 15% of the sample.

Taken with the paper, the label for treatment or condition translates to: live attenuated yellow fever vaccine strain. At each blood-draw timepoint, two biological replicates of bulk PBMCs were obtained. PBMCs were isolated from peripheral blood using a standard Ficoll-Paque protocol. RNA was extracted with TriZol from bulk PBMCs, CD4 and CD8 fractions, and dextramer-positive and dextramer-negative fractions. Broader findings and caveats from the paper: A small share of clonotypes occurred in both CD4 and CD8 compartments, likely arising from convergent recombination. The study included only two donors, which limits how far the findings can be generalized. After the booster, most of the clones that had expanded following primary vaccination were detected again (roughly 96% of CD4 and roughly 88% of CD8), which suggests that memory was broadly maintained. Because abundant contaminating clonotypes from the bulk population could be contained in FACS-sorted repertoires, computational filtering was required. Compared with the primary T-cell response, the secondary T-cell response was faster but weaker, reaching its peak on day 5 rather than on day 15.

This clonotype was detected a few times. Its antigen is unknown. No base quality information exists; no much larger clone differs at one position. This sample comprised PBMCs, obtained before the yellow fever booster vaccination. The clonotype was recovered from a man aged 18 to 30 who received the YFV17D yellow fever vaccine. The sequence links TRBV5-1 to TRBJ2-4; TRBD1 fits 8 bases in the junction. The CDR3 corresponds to CASSSGDRGNIQYF. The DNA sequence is TGCGCCAGCAGCTCTGGAGACAGGGGAAACATTCAGTACTTC.